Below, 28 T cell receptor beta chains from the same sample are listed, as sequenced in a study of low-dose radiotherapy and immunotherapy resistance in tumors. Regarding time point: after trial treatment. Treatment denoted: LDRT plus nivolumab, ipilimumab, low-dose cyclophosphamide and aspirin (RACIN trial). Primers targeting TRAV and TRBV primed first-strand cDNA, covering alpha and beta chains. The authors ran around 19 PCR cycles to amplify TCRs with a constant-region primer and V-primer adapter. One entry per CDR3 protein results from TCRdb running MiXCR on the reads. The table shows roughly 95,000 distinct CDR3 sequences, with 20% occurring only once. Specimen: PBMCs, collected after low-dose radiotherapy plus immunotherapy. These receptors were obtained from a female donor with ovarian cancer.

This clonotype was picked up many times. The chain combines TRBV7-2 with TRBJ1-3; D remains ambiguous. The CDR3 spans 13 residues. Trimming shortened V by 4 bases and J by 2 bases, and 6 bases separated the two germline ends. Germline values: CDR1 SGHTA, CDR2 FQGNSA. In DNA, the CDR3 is TGTGCCAGCAGCTCCTCGGCTGGAAACACCATATATTTT. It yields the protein CASSSSAGNTIYF.

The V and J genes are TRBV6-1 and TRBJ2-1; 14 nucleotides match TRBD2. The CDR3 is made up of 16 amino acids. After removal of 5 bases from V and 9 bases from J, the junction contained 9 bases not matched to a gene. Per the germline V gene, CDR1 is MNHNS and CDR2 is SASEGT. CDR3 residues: CASSYGTSGSRGEQFF. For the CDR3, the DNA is TGTGCCAGCAGTTACGGGACTAGCGGGAGTAGGGGTGAGCAGTTCTTC.

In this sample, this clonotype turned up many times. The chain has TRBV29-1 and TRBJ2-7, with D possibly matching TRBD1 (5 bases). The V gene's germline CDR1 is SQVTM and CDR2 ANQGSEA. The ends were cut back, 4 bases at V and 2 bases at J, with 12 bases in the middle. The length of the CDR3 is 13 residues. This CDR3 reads CSVVQGRTYEQYF. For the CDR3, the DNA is TGCAGCGTTGTCCAGGGTCGCACCTACGAGCAGTACTTC.

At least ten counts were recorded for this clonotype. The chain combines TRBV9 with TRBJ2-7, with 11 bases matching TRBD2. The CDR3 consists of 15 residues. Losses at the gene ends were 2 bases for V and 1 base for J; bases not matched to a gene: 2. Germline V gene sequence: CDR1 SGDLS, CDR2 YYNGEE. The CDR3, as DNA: TGTGCCAGCAGCGTCGGACTAGCGGGTTCCTACGAGCAGTACTTC. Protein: CASSVGLAGSYEQYF.

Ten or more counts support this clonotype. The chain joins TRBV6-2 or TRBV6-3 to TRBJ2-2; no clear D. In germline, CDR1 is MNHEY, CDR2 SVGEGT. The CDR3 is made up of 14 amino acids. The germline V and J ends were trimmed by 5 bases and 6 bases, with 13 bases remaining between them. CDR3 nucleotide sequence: TGTGCCAGCAGTCACCCCGCTGTTGCCGGGGAGCTGTTTTTT. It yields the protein CASSHPAVAGELFF.

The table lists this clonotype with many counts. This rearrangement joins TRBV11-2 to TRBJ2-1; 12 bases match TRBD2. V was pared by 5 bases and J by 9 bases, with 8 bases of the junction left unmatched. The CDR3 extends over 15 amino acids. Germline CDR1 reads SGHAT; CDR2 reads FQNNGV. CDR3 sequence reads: CASSILAGGLSEQFF. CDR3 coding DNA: TGTGCCAGCAGCATACTAGCGGGGGGTCTAAGTGAGCAGTTCTTC.

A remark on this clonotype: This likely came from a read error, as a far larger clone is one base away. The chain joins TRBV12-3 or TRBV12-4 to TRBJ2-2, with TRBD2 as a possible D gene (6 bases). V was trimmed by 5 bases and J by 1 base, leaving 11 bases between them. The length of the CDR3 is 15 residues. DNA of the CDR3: TGTGCCAGCAGTGCACCAGCGGGGAACACCGGGGAGCTGTTTTTT. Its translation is CASSAPAGNTGELFF.

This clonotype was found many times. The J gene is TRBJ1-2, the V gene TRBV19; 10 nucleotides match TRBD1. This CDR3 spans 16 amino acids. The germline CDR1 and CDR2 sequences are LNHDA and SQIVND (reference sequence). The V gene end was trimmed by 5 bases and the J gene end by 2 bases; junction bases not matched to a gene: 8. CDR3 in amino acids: CASSPLSTGGNYGYTF. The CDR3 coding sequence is TGTGCCAGTAGTCCCCTATCGACAGGGGGCAACTATGGCTACACCTTC.

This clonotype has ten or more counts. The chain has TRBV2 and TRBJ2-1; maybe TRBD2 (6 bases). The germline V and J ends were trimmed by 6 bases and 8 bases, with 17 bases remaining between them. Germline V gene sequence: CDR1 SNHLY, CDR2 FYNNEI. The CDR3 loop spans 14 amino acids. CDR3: CASRGTLGSDEQFF. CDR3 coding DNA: TGTGCCAGCAGGGGGACTTTAGGATCCGATGAGCAGTTCTTC.

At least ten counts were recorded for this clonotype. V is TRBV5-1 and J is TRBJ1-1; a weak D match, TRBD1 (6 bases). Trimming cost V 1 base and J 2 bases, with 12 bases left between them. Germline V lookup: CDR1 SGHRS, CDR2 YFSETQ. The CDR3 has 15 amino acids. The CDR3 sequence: CASSLWTEPNTEAFF. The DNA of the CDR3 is TGCGCCAGCAGCTTGTGGACAGAACCTAACACTGAAGCTTTCTTT.

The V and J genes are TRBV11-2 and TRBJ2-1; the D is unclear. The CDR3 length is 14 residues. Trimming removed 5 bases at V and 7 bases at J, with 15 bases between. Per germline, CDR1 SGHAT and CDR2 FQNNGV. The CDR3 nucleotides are TGTGCCAGCAGCCCACCTAGGGCGAGAAATGAGCAGTTCTTC. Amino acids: CASSPPRARNEQFF. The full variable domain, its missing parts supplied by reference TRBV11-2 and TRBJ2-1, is EAGVAQSPRYKIIEKRQSVAFWCNPISGHATLYWYQQILGQGPKLLIQFQNNGVVDDSQLPKDRFSAERLKGVDSTLKIQPAKLEDSAVYLCASSPPRARNEQFFGPGTRLTVL.

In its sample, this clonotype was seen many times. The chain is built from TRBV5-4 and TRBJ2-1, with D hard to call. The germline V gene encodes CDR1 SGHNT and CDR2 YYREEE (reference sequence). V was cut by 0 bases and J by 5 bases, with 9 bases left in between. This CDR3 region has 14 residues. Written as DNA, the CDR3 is TGTGCCAGCAGCTTGGCGGACGGAAACAATGAGCAGTTCTTC. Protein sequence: CASSLADGNNEQFF.

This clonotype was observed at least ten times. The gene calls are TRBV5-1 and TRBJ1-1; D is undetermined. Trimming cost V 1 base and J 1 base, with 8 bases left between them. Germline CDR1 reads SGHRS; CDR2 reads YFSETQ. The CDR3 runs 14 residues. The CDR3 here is CASSLIVSNTEAFF. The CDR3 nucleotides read TGCGCCAGCAGCTTGATAGTTTCGAACACTGAAGCTTTCTTT.

The CDR3 nucleotides are TGTGCCTGGAGTGTAAGAGGGTTCGACTCACCCCTCCACTTT. Protein product: CAWSVRGFDSPLHF. This chain uses TRBV30 with TRBJ1-6; D unresolved. CDR1 and CDR2 from the germline V gene are GTSNPN and SVGIG (reference sequence). V dropped 0 bases and J dropped 10 bases, with 13 bases sitting between them. The length of the CDR3 is 14 residues.

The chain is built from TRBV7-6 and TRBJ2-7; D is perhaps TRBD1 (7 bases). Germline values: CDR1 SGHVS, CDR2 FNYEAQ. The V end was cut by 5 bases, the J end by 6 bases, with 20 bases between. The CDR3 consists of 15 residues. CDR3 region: CASSTSWGAGGEQYF. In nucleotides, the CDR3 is TGTGCCAGCAGCACCTCTTGGGGGGCAGGGGGCGAGCAGTACTTC.

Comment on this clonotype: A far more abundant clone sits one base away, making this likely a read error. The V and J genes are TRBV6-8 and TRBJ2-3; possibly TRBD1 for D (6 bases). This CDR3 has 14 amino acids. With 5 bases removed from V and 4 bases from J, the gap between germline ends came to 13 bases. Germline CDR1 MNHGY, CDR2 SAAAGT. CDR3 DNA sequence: TGTGCCAGCAGTGGGGACAAGGACCCAGATACGCAGTATTTT. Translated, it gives CASSGDKDPDTQYF.

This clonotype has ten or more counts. In nucleotides, the CDR3 is TGTGCCAGCAGTATAGGGGGGGCCCAAAACATTCAGTACTTC. Translating gives CASSIGGAQNIQYF. The chain couples TRBV28 to TRBJ2-4; possibly TRBD2 for D (7 bases). CDR1 and CDR2 from the germline V gene are MDHEN and SYDVKM. The CDR3 has 14 residues. V was cut by 5 bases and J by 5 bases, with 13 bases left in between.

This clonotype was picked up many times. The CDR3 DNA reads TGCGCCAGCAGCTCCGGGACAGGGGGTTACACTGAAGCTTTCTTT. As protein: CASSSGTGGYTEAFF. This chain connects TRBV5-1 to TRBJ1-1; 11 bases fit TRBD1. V lost 3 bases and J lost 3; bases outside the gene matches: 4. This CDR3 spans 15 amino acids. The V gene's germline CDR1 is SGHRS and CDR2 YFSETQ.

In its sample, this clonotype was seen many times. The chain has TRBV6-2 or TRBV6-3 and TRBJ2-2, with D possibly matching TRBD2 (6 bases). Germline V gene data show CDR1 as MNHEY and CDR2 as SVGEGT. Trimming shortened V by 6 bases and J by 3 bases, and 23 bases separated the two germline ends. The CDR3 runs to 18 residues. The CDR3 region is CASSPAERRAYYTGELFF. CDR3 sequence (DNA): TGTGCCAGCAGCCCAGCCGAGAGGAGGGCGTATTACACCGGGGAGCTGTTTTTT.

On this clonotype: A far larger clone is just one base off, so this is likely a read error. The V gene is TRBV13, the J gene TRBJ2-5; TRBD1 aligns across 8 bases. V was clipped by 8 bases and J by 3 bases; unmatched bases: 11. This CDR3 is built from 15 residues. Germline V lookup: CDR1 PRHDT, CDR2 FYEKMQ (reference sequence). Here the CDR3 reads CASGSGTGGEETQYF. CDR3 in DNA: TGTGCCAGCGGTTCCGGGACAGGTGGGGAAGAGACCCAGTACTTC.

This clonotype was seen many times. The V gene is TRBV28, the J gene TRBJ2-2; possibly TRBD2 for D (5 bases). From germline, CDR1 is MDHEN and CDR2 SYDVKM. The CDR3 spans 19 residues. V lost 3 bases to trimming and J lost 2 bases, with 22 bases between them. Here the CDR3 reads CASSLIVQIMGSNTGELFF. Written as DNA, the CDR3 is TGTGCCAGCAGTTTGATCGTACAAATCATGGGGAGCAACACCGGGGAGCTGTTTTTT.

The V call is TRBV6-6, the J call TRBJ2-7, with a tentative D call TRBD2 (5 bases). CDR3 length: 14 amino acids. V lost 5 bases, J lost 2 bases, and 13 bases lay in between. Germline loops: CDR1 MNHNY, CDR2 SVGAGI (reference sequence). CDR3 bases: TGTGCCAGCAGTGTCGCAGCGGCAGCCTACGAGCAGTACTTC. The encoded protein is CASSVAAAAYEQYF.

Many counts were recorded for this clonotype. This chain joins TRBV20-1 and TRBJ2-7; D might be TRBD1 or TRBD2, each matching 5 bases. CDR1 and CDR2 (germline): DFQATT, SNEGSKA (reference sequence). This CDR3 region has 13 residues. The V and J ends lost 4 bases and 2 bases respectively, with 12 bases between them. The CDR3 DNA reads TGCAGTGCTAATGAGGGGCCGGCCTACGAGCAGTACTTC. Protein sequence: CSANEGPAYEQYF.

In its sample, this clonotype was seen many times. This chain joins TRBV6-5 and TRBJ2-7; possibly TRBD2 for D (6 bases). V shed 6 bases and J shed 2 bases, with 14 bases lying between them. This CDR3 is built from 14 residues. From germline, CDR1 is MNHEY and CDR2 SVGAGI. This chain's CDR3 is CASSRLVGPYEQYF. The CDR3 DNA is TGTGCCAGCAGCCGACTAGTGGGTCCCTACGAGCAGTACTTC.

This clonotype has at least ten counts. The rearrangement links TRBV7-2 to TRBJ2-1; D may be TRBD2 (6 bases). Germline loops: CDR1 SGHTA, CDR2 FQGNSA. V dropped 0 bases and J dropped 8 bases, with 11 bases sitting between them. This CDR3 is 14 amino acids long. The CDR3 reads CASSLARASDEQFF. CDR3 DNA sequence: TGTGCCAGCAGCTTAGCGCGGGCTAGCGATGAGCAGTTCTTC.

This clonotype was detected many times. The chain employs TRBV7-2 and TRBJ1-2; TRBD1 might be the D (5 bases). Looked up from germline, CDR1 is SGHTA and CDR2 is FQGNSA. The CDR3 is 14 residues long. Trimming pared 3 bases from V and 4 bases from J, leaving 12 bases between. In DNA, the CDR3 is TGTGCCAGCAGCTTTAGAGGGAGGGGCTATGGCTACACCTTC. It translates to CASSFRGRGYGYTF.

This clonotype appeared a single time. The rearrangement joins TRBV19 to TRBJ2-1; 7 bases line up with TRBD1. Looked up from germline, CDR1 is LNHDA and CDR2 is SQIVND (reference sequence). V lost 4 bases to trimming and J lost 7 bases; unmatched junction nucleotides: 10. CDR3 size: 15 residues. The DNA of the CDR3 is TGTGCCAGTAGTACCTCCGGGGCCAGGGGGAATGAGCAGTTCTTC. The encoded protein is CASSTSGARGNEQFF.

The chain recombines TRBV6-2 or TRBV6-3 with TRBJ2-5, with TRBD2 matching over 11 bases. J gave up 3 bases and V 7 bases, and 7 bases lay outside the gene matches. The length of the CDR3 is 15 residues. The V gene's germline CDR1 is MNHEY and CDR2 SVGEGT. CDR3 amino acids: CASNPGTSGEETQYF. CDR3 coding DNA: TGTGCCAGCAACCCAGGGACTAGCGGAGAAGAGACCCAGTACTTC.